This TCR beta chain was obtained from a study of post-analysis software for immune sequencing data (dated by TCRdb to about 2015). Looking at the study overall: Disease courses on record covered relapsing-remitting, secondary progressive and progressive-relapsing multiple sclerosis, though some patients had no subtype annotation. A subset of samples was prepared in parallel using single-end sample barcoding, then pooled and co-amplified after Illumina adapter ligation. The patient repertoires were set against eleven to twelve previously published healthy control repertoires from donors whose ages ranged from about 6 to 25 years.

Libraries were constructed by PCR. The listed sequencing device is Illumina HiSeq 2500. To reduce PCR and sequencing biases, unique molecular identifiers were built into the TCR beta cDNA libraries. About 500,000 cDNA molecules were obtained for every 1 to 10 million input T cells, so each molecule roughly corresponded to one T cell. The patient libraries were prepared and sequenced using the same protocol as the earlier healthy control dataset. Samples belonging to the same batch were prepared together, multiplexed and sequenced on a shared HiSeq lane. The authors processed their data as follows. MIGEC was used to process the raw barcoded reads, and molecular identifier groups with only a single read were discarded before consensus assembly and CDR3 extraction. Clonotype tables were post-analysed with VDJtools, and diversity was normalized by down-sampling all datasets to the smallest sample size. Repertoire overlap clustering matched CDR3 amino acid but not nucleotide sequences to correct batch-related cross-sample contamination. TCRdb's own reprocessing of the public reads used fastp at Q25 and MiXCR and kept productive beta chains. Identical CDR3 protein sequences are pooled into one entry, listed with their most common genes and DNA. TCRdb, not the original authors, processed these V and J calls. The sample table holds roughly 580,000 distinct CDR3 sequences, of which around 47% were seen once. Approximately 1.7% of the sample belongs to the ten largest clones.

This clonotype was counted only a few times. The clone's antigen remains unknown. The sample holds no much larger clone one base away, and base qualities are not on file. To demonstrate the VDJtools post-analysis software, the study profiled TCR beta repertoires from the peripheral blood of 10 to 15 young patients with multiple sclerosis. The multiple sclerosis patients were children and adolescents between roughly 6 and 17 years of age. CDR1 SGHAT and CDR2 FQNNGV were looked up in the germline V gene. V is reduced by 1 base and J by 2 bases, leaving a spacing of 8 bases between them. Inclusive of the bounding cysteine and phenylalanine, the CDR3 is 14 residues long. The read is trimmed to its CDR3 DNA, 42 bases read in frame from base 1. On the study overall, not on this receptor specifically: The multiple sclerosis patient group was slightly younger than the control group. When samples were clustered directly using the F measure, samples prepared in the same batch co-clustered strongly, which prompted a batch-effect correction. Compared with controls, multiple sclerosis patients had significantly lower normalized Chao1 diversity, a finding suggesting substantial peripheral T-cell clonal expansion. Patients showed significantly higher frequencies than controls for roughly five TRBV segments, among them TRBV5-6, TRBV5-1 and TRBV20-1.

This TCR came from a girl aged 5-17 years with multiple sclerosis. This receptor chain uses TRBV11-2 and TRBJ1-2, with the D gene not confidently named. The specimen sequenced was blood. The CDR3 region: CASSLASYNYGYTF. The nucleotide sequence reads as follows: TGTGCCAGCAGCTTAGCCTCTTACAACTATGGCTACACCTTC.